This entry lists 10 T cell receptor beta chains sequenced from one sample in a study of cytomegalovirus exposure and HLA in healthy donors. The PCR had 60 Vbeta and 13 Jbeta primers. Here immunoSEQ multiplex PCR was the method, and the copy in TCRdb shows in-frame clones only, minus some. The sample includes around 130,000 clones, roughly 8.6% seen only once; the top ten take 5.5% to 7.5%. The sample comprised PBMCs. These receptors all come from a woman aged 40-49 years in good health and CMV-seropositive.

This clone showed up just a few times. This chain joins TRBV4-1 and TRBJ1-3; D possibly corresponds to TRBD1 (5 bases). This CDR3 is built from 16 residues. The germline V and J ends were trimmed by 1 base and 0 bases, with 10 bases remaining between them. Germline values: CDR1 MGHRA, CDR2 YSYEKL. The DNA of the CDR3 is TGCGCCAGCAGCCAAGGGACACCCTACTCTGGAAACACCATATATTTT. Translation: CASSQGTPYSGNTIYF.

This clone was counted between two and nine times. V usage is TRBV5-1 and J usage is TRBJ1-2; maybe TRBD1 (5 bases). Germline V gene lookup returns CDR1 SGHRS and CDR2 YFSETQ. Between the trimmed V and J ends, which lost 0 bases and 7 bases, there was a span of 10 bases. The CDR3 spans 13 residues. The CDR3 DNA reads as TGCGCCAGCAGCTTGGCCTATAGGGGTGGCTACACCTTC. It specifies CASSLAYRGGYTF.

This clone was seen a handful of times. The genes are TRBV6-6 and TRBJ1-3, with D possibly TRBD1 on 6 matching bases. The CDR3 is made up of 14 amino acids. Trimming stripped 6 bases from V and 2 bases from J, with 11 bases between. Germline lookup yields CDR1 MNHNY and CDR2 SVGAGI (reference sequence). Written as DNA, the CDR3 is TGTGCCAGCAGCCAGGGGTCGACTGGAAACACCATATATTTT. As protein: CASSQGSTGNTIYF.

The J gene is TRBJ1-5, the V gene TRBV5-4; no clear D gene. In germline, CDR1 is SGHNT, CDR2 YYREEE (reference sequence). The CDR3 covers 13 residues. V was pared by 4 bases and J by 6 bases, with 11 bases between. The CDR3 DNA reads TGTGCCAGCAGCCTGGCGGGTGTTCAGCCCCAGCATTTT. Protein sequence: CASSLAGVQPQHF.

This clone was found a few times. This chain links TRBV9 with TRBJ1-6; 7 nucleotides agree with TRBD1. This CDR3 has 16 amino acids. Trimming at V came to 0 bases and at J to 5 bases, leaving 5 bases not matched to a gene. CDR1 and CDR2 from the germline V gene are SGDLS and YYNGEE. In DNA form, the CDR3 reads TGTGCCAGCAGCGTAGGGGCGGGACAGAATAATTCACCCCTCCACTTT. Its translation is CASSVGAGQNNSPLHF.

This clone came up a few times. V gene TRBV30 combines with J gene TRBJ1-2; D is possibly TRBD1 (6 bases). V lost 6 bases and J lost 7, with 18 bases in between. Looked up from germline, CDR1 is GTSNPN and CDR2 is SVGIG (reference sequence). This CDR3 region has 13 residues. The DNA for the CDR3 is TGTGCCTGTAGCCAAGACAGGACCCCTGGCTACACCTTC. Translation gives CACSQDRTPGYTF.

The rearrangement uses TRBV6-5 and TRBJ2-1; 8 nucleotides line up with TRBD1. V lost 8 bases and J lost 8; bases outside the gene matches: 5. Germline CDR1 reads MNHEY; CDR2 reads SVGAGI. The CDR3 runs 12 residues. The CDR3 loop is CASAPGGDEQFF. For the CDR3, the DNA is TGTGCCAGCGCACCAGGGGGCGATGAGCAGTTCTTC.

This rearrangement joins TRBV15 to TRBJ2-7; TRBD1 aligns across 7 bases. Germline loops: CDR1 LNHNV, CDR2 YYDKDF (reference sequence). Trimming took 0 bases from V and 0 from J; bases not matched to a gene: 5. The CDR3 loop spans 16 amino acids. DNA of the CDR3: TGTGCCACCAGCAGAGATCGAAGACAGGGCTCCTACGAGCAGTACTTC. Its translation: CATSRDRRQGSYEQYF.

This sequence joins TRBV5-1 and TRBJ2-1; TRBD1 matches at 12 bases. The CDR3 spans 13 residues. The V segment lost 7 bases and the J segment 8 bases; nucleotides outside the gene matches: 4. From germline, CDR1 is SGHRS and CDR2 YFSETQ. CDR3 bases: TGCGCCAGCCGGGACAGGGGGCGTGATGAGCAGTTCTTC. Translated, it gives CASRDRGRDEQFF.

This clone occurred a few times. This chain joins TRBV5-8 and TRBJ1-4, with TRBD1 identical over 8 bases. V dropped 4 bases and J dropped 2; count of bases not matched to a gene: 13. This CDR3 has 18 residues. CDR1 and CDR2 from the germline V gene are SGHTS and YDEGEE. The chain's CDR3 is CASSDSQGARRTNEKLFF. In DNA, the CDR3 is TGTGCCAGCAGCGACTCCCAGGGGGCGCGAAGGACTAATGAAAAACTGTTTTTT.